This T cell receptor (beta chain) was recovered during a study of blood T cell repertoires in COVID-19. Turning to the study itself: The study drew acute and convalescent COVID-19 samples from the United States, Italy and Spain. The cDNA or gDNA used as material had been derived from T cells, B-cell-depleted T cells, or PBMCs.

With 2 bases removed from V and 1 base from J, the gap between germline ends came to 11 bases. The CDR3 is 15 amino acids. From germline, CDR1 is SGHAT and CDR2 FQNNGV. TCRdb's copy holds only in-frame clones and misses some; the assay was immunoSEQ multiplex PCR. The sample has approximately 220,000 clones; approximately 81% are singletons. The TCR comes from a man aged 50 to 59 who had recovered from COVID-19. The chain couples TRBV11-2 to TRBJ1-2, with D possibly being TRBD1 (5 bases). The material sequenced was peripheral blood. CDR3 loop: CASSLTDSFNYGYTF. CDR3 DNA sequence: TGTGCCAGCAGCTTAACAGACAGCTTTAACTATGGCTACACCTTC.